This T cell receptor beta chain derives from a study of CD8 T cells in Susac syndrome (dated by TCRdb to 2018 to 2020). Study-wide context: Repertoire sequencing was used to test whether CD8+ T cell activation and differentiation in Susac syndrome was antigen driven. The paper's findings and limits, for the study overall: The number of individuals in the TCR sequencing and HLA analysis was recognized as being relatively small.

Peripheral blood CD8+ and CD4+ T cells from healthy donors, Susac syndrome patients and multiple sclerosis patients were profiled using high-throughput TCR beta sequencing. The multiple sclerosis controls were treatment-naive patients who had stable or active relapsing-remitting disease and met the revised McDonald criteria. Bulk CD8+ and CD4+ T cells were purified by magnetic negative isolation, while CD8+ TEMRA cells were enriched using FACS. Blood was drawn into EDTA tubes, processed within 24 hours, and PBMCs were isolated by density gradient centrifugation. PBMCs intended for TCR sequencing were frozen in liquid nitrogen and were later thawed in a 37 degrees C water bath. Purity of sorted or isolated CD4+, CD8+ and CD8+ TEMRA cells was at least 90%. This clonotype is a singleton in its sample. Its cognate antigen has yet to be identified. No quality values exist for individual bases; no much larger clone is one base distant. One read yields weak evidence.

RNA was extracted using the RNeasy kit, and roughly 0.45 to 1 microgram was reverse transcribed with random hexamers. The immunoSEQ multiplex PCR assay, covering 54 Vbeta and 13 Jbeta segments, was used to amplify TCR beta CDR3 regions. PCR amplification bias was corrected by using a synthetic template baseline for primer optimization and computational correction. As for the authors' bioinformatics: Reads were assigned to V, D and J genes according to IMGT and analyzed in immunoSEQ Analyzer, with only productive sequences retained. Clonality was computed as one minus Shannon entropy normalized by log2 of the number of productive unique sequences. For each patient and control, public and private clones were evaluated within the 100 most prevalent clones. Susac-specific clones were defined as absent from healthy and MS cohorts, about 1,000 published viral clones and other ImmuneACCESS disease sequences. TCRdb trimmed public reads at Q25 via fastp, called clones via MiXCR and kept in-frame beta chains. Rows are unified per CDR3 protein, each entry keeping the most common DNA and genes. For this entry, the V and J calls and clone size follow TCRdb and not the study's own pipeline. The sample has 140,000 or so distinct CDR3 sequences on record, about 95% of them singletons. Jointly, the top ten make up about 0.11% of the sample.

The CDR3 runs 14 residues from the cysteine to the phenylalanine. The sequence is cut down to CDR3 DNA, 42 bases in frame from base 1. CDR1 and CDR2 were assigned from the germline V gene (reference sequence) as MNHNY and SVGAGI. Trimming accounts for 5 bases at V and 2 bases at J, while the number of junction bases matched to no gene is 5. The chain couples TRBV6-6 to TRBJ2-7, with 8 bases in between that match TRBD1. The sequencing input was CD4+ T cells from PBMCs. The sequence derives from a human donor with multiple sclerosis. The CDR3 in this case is CASSHDRGAYEQYF. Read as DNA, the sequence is TGTGCCAGCAGTCACGACAGGGGAGCCTACGAGCAGTACTTC.